The sequence of this TCR beta chain was determined in a study of CD8+ T cells in alopecia areata. Notes on the study in general: Baseline CD8+ expansion's link to response remains uncertain, as there was one nonresponder. Within the top 100, expanded CD8+ clones significantly decreased with tofacitinib, as did scalp clonality.

It was cDNA, reverse transcribed from extracted RNA, that served as the sequencing template. Data came from immunoSEQ multiplex PCR; TCRdb stores just in-frame clones and leaves some out. This table holds roughly 220,000 clones, approximately 67% found once. CDR1 is SQVTM, CDR2 ANQGSEA, per germline. V was shortened by 6 bases and J by 6 bases, with 17 bases between the two germline ends. The CDR3 is 13 residues long. Regarding treatment: oral pan-JAK inhibitor, 5-10 mg twice daily. There are a few counts of this clone. Its specificity is not known. This clonotype was sampled from a human donor with alopecia areata. The V and J genes are TRBV29-1 and TRBJ1-1, with a weak D call TRBD1 (5 bases). This sample comprised CD4+ T cells sorted from blood, obtained at approximately week 42, from a patient treated with tofacitinib. The CDR3 sequence: CSVQRKTVPEAFF. CDR3 nucleotides: TGCAGCGTCCAACGGAAGACAGTCCCTGAAGCTTTCTTT.